A single sample is the source of the 16 T cell receptor beta chains below, sequenced in a study of blood T cell repertoires in COVID-19. Clones were read by immunoSEQ multiplex PCR, and TCRdb kept only the in-frame ones, dropping some. The repertoire includes roughly 77,000 clones, about 90% of them detected once, and 4.6% sits in the top ten. Sequenced material: peripheral blood. These receptor sequences come from a man in his fifties or sixties with active COVID-19.

The chain combines TRBV7-9 with TRBJ2-4, with a possible D match to TRBD2 (5 bases). Trimming stripped 5 bases from V and 2 bases from J, with 22 bases between. The CDR3 loop spans 18 amino acids. Germline CDR1 SEHNR, CDR2 FQNEAQ (reference sequence). This CDR3 is CASSRNQNSVNPKNIQYF. The CDR3 bases are TGTGCCAGCAGCCGCAACCAAAATAGCGTAAACCCCAAAAACATTCAGTACTTC.

The chain couples TRBV3-1 (or the pseudogene TRBV3-2) to TRBJ2-1, with no clear D. V lost 2 bases and J 9 bases, leaving 11 bases between the germline ends. CDR3 length equals 13 residues. Germline CDR1 is LGHDT and CDR2 is YNNKEL (reference sequence). This chain's CDR3 is CASSQYDSAEQFF. CDR3 nucleotides: TGTGCCAGCAGCCAATATGACTCAGCTGAGCAGTTCTTC.

Written as DNA, the CDR3 is TGTGCCAGCAGTAACAGGGGGTGGGATGGCTACACCTTC. Its protein product is CASSNRGWDGYTF. The chain has TRBV9 and TRBJ1-2; the match to TRBD1 covers 8 bases. Germline values: CDR1 SGDLS, CDR2 YYNGEE. The CDR3 is 13 amino acids. Losses at the gene ends were 5 bases for V and 6 bases for J; bases not matched to a gene: 6.

This clone occurred once. The genes are TRBV5-1 and TRBJ2-6, with D hard to call. Germline CDR1 is SGHRS and CDR2 is YFSETQ. The CDR3 has 15 amino acids. The ends were cut back, 2 bases at V and 4 bases at J, with 10 bases in the middle. The CDR3 nucleotides are TGCGCCAGCAGCTTTGTTCAGTCGGGGGCCAACGTCCTGACTTTC. It codes for CASSFVQSGANVLTF.

V and J are TRBV19 and TRBJ2-2, with D possibly matching TRBD1 (6 bases). CDR1 LNHDA and CDR2 SQIVND come from the germline V gene (reference sequence). The ends were cut back, 6 bases at V and 5 bases at J, with 19 bases in the middle. The CDR3 loop spans 16 amino acids. CDR3 DNA sequence: TGTGCCAGTAGCCAGGCAGGGGTTTTAACGACCGGGGAGCTGTTTTTT. This sequence encodes CASSQAGVLTTGELFF.

The CDR3 coding sequence is TGTGCCAGCAGGCCCGGGACAAGGATTACCACCTACGAGCAGTACTTC. Translating gives CASRPGTRITTYEQYF. The gene calls are TRBV28 and TRBJ2-7; TRBD1 is a possible D gene (6 bases). V dropped 6 bases and J dropped 2 bases, with 20 bases sitting between them. The germline V gene encodes CDR1 MDHEN and CDR2 SYDVKM. This CDR3 is built from 16 residues.

The gene calls are TRBV13 and TRBJ2-5, with 9 bases aligning to TRBD2. The CDR3 sequence is 16 residues long. Germline-derived CDR1 and CDR2 are PRHDT and FYEKMQ (reference sequence). The ends lost 6 bases at V and 2 bases at J; junction bases unmatched: 10. CDR3 nucleotides: TGTGCCAGCAGGGAGAGGGGTAGCGGGAGACAAGAGACCCAGTACTTC. Translation gives CASRERGSGRQETQYF.

This clone was counted a single time. The CDR3 sequence is CASSLESRNEQFF. The DNA of the CDR3 is TGTGCCAGCAGCTTAGAATCCCGGAATGAGCAGTTCTTC. The chain combines TRBV11-2 with TRBJ2-1; D gene ambiguous. The CDR3 has 13 amino acids. The ends were cut back, 0 bases at V and 7 bases at J, with 7 bases in the middle. Germline CDR1 and CDR2: SGHAT and FQNNGV.

The V gene is TRBV7-6, the J gene TRBJ2-7; the D gene is possibly TRBD1 (6 bases). V was trimmed by 1 base and J by 6 bases, leaving 10 bases between them. CDR3 length: 13 residues. Germline V gives CDR1 SGHVS, CDR2 FNYEAQ. The CDR3 spells CASSLGPGAEQYF. The CDR3 DNA reads TGTGCCAGCAGCTTAGGTCCAGGGGCCGAGCAGTACTTC. Drawing the rest from reference TRBV7-6 and TRBJ2-7, the complete variable domain is GAGVSQSPRYKVTKRGQDVALRCDPISGHVSLYWYRQALGQGPEFLTYFNYEAQQDKSGLPNDRFSAERPEGSISTLTIQRTEQRDSAMYRCASSLGPGAEQYFGPGTRLTVT.

The chain combines TRBV5-6 with TRBJ2-2; 8 nucleotides align to TRBD1. The CDR3 length is 15 residues. Germline V gene data show CDR1 as SGHDT and CDR2 as YYEEEE. V lost 4 bases to trimming and J lost 3 bases; unmatched junction nucleotides: 5. The CDR3 coding sequence is TGTGCCAGCAGCCGACAGGGGTTGGACACCGGGGAGCTGTTTTTT. Protein product: CASSRQGLDTGELFF.

Only one count was recorded for this clone. The rearrangement links TRBV29-1 to TRBJ2-7; no definite D call. The V end lost 0 bases, the J end lost 3 bases, and 9 bases lay between the germline ends. The CDR3 is 13 residues long. The germline CDR1 and CDR2 sequences are SQVTM and ANQGSEA. The DNA for the CDR3 is TGCAGCGTTGAAGAGGGCAGTAACTACGAGCAGTACTTC. Protein sequence: CSVEEGSNYEQYF.

The V and J genes are TRBV19 and TRBJ1-1; D possibly corresponds to TRBD1 (6 bases). The germline V and J ends were trimmed by 5 bases and 4 bases, with 17 bases remaining between them. The CDR3 is 15 amino acids. Germline lookup yields CDR1 LNHDA and CDR2 SQIVND (reference sequence). The CDR3: CASSRDTGLTTEAFF. CDR3 bases: TGTGCCAGTAGTCGGGACACGGGTCTCACCACTGAAGCTTTCTTT.

The genes are TRBV7-6 and TRBJ2-7; 7 nucleotides line up with TRBD1. Trimming removed 5 bases from V and 3 bases from J; junction bases left unmatched: 10. Germline V CDR1 and CDR2: SGHVS, FNYEAQ. There are 15 residues in the CDR3. CDR3 amino acids: CASSPRQGQYYEQYF. The DNA for the CDR3 is TGTGCCAGCAGCCCGCGACAGGGACAATACTACGAGCAGTACTTC.

This chain joins TRBV9 and TRBJ2-5; 7 bases line up with TRBD2. This CDR3 is built from 13 residues. The germline V gene encodes CDR1 SGDLS and CDR2 YYNGEE. The CDR3 coding sequence is TGTGCTATGGGGTTAGGGCGGGGGGAGACCCAGTACTTC. This translates into CAMGLGRGETQYF.

The rearrangement uses TRBV3-1 (or the pseudogene TRBV3-2) and TRBJ1-2; D is unresolved. Germline V lookup: CDR1 LGHDT, CDR2 YNNKEL (reference sequence). This CDR3 contains 12 residues. Between the trimmed V and J ends, which lost 0 bases and 12 bases, there was a span of 11 bases. The CDR3 is CASSQDRRIHTF. DNA for the CDR3: TGTGCCAGCAGCCAAGACAGGAGGATCCACACCTTC.

The CDR3 nucleotides read TGTGCCAGCAGCGGGGACAGGACTAACTATGGCTACACCTTC. This sequence encodes CASSGDRTNYGYTF. The chain combines TRBV6-5 with TRBJ1-2; TRBD1 agrees at 8 bases. Germline V gene data show CDR1 as MNHEY and CDR2 as SVGAGI. The CDR3 covers 14 residues. V lost 6 bases and J lost 0; bases outside the gene matches: 3.